Given below is one TCR beta chain in context. Original data processing: Amplification of reference gene primers provided the estimated nucleated cell counts. Profiled with immunoSEQ multiplex PCR; TCRdb holds only in-frame clones, not every one. The V and J calls and the clone size are those of that table, but D and trimming were determined from the DNA. The repertoire consists of 65,000 to 80,000 clones, with about 88% occurring once and the leading ten covering around 2.8%. This entry belongs to a study of blood T cell repertoires in COVID-19. Looking at the study overall: Researchers got acute and convalescent COVID-19 samples from the United States, Italy and Spain. T cells, B-cell-depleted T cells, or PBMCs provided the cDNA or gDNA that served as material.

The germline V gene encodes CDR1 GTSNPN and CDR2 SVGIG (reference sequence). The CDR3 sequence is 15 residues long. V was clipped by 4 bases and J by 2 bases; unmatched bases: 5. Sequencing was performed on peripheral blood. The chain carries TRBV30 and TRBJ1-4, with 9 bases lining up with TRBD1. This sequence originates from a man aged 65 to 79 with active or convalescent COVID-19. The CDR3 sequence: CAWTNRGHTNEKLFF. The CDR3 region has the DNA TGTGCCTGGACAAACAGGGGGCATACTAATGAAAAACTGTTTTTT. Looking up the rest from reference TRBV30 and TRBJ1-4 gives the full variable domain: SQTIHQWPATLVQPVGSPLSLECTVEGTSNPNLYWYRQAAGRGLQLLFYSVGIGQISSEVPQNLSASRPQDRQFILSSKKLLLSDSGFYLCAWTNRGHTNEKLFFGSGTQLSVL.